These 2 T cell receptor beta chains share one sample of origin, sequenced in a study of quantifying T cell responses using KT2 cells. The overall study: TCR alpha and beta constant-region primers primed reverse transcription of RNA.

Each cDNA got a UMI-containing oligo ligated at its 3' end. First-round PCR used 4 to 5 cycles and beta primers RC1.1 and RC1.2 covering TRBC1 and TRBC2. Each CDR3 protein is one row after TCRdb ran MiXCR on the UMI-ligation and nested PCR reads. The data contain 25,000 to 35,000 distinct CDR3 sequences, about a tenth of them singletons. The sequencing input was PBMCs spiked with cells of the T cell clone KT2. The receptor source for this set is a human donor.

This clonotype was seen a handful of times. The CDR3 protein is CAWRGTAAYEQYF. CDR3 bases: TGTGCCTGGCGGGGGACAGCAGCCTACGAGCAGTACTTC. V gene TRBV30 combines with J gene TRBJ2-7, with D perhaps matching TRBD1 (7 bases). V gave up 5 bases and J gave up 2 bases, with 13 bases separating them. The CDR3 length is 13 residues. Per germline, CDR1 GTSNPN and CDR2 SVGIG (reference sequence). The full variable domain, with the rest looked up from reference TRBV30 and TRBJ2-7, is SQTIHQWPATLVQPVGSPLSLECTVEGTSNPNLYWYRQAAGRGLQLLFYSVGIGQISSEVPQNLSASRPQDRQFILSSKKLLLSDSGFYLCAWRGTAAYEQYFGPGTRLTVT.

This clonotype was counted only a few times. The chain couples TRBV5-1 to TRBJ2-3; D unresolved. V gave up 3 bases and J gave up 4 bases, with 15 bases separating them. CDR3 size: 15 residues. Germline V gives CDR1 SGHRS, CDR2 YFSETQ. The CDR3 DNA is TGCGCCAGCAGCTCGACCTCCGTTCCTTCAGATACGCAGTATTTT. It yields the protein CASSSTSVPSDTQYF.